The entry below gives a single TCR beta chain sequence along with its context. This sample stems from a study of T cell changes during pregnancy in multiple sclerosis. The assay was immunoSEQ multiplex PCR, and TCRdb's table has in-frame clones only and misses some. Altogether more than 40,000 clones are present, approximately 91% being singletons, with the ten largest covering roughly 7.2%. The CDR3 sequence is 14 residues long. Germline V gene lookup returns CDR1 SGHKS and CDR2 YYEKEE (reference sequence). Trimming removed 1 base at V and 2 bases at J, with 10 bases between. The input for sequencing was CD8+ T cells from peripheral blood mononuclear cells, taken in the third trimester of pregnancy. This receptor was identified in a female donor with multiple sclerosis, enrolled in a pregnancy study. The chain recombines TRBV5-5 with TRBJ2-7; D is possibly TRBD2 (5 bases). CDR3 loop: CASSLIPAAYEQYF. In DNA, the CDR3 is TGTGCCAGCAGCTTGATCCCAGCGGCCTACGAGCAGTACTTC.